Following are 2 T cell receptor beta chains from one sample sequenced in a study of Tregs in tolerant kidney transplant recipients. Profiling relied on immunoSEQ multiplex PCR, and the TCRdb table lists in-frame clones only, not all of them. Its table lists about 23,000 clones. Recipients received nonmyeloablative bone marrow transplants from related graft donors, with transient mixed chimerism. Specimen: CD4+ T cells from blood (PBMCs), collected 6 months after the transplant. These receptors were obtained from a human patient who received a combined kidney and bone marrow transplant. Part of the T cell pool may stem from the graft donor.

In regard to this clone: The read falls 3 residues short of the CDR3 end, and the missing part is taken from the germline J gene. The gene calls are TRBV5-1 and TRBJ2-6; TRBD1 is a possible D gene (7 bases). The germline V and J ends were trimmed by 4 bases and 3 bases, with 17 bases remaining between them. This CDR3 is built from 17 residues. Germline values: CDR1 SGHRS, CDR2 YFSETQ. The CDR3 here is CASSRGQVGGGANVLTF. The covered CDR3 bases are TGCGCCAGCAGCCGCGGACAGGTGGGAGGTGGGGCCAACGTC.

Turning to this clone: The sequence runs out 3 residues before the end of the CDR3; the remainder is reconstructed from the germline J gene. The chain combines TRBV20-1 with TRBJ1-1; 9 nucleotides align to TRBD1. Germline V CDR1 and CDR2: DFQATT, SNEGSKA (reference sequence). V trimming: 0 bases; J trimming: 4 bases; junction bases outside the gene matches: 9. The length of the CDR3 is 16 residues. CDR3 residues: CSARDRDRGGTTEAFF. The sequenced CDR3 bases are TGCAGTGCTAGAGATCGCGACAGGGGGGGTACCACTGAA.